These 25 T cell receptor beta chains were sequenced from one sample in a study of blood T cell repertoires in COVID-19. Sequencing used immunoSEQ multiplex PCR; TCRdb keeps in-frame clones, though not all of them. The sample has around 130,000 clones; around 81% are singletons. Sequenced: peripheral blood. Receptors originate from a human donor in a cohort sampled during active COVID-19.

The CDR3 region is CASSQGSGGIYEQYF. The CDR3 bases are TGCGCCAGCAGCCAAGGGAGCGGGGGCATCTACGAGCAGTACTTC. The V and J genes are TRBV4-1 and TRBJ2-7; the match to TRBD2 covers 8 bases. Germline-derived CDR1 and CDR2 are MGHRA and YSYEKL. This CDR3 has 15 residues. V lost 1 base, J lost 3 bases, and 5 bases stayed unmatched.

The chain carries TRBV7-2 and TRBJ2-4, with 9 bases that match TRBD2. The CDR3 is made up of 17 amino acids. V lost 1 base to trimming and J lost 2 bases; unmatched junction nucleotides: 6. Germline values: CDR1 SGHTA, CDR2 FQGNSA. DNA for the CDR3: TGTGCCAGCAGCTTAGACCGCGGGGGGGCCTCCAAAAACATTCAGTACTTC. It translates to CASSLDRGGASKNIQYF.

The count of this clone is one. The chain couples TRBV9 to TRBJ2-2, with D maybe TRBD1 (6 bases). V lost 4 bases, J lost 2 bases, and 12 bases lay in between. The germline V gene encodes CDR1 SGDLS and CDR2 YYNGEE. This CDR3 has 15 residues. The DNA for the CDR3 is TGTGCCAGCAGCCCCGGGACATTAAACACCGGGGAGCTGTTTTTT. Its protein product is CASSPGTLNTGELFF.

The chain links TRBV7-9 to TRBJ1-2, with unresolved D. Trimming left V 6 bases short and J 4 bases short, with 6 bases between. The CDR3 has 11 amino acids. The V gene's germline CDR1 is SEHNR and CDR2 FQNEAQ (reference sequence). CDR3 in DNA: TGTGCCAGCAGATCAGGCTATGGCTACACCTTC. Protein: CASRSGYGYTF.

The CDR3 loop is CASSYLLQGSEAFF. In DNA, the CDR3 is TGTGCCAGCAGTTACCTACTACAGGGATCTGAAGCTTTCTTT. The chain employs TRBV6-5 and TRBJ1-1, with a weak D call TRBD1 (6 bases). The CDR3 runs 14 residues. CDR1 MNHEY and CDR2 SVGAGI come from the germline V gene. The V gene lost 2 bases and the J gene lost 6 bases, with 13 bases spanning the gap.

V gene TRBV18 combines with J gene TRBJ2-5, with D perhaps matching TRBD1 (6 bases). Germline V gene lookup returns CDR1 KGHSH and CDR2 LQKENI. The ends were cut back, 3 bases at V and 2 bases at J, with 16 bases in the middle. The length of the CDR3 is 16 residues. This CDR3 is CASSPQQGFVQETQYF. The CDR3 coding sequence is TGTGCCAGCTCACCCCAACAGGGTTTTGTTCAAGAGACCCAGTACTTC.

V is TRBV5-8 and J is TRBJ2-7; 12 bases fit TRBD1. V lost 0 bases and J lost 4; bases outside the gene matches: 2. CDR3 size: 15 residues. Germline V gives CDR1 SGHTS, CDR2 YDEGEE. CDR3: CASSLGDRGLYEQYF. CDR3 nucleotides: TGTGCCAGCAGCTTGGGGGACAGGGGGCTTTACGAGCAGTACTTC.

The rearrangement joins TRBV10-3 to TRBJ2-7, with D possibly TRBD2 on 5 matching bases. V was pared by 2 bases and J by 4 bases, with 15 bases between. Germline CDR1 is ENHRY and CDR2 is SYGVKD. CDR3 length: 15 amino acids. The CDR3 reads CAISEVDLQRYEQYF. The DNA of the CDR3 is TGTGCCATCAGTGAGGTCGATCTACAGCGGTACGAGCAGTACTTC.

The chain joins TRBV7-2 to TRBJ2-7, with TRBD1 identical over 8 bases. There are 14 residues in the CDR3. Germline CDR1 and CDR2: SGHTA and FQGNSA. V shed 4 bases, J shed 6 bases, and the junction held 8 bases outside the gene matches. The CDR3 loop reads CASSSTGATGEQYF. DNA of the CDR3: TGTGCCAGCAGCTCGACAGGGGCTACGGGCGAGCAGTACTTC.

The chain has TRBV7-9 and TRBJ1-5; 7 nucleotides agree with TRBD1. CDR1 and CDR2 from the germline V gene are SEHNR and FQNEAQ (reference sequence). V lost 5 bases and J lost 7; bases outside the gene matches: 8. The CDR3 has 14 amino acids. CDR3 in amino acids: CASSSDRVSQPQHF. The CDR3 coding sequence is TGTGCCAGCAGCAGCGACAGGGTGTCCCAGCCCCAGCATTTT.

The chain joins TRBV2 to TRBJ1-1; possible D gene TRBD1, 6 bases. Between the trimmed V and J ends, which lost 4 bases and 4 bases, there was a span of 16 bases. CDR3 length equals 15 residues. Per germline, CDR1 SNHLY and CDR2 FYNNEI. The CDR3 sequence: CASSVGGAGATEAFF. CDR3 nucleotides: TGTGCCAGCAGTGTAGGAGGCGCAGGGGCCACTGAAGCTTTCTTT. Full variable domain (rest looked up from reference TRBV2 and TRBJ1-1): EPEVTQTPSHQVTQMGQEVILRCVPISNHLYFYWYRQILGQKVEFLVSFYNNEISEKSEIFDDQFSVERPDGSNFTLKIRSTKLEDSAMYFCASSVGGAGATEAFFGQGTRLTVV.

CDR3 sequence (DNA): TGTGCCAGCAGCTTAGGACACGACAATCAGCCCCAGCATTTT. Translating it yields CASSLGHDNQPQHF. V and J are TRBV7-8 and TRBJ1-5; no definite D call. This CDR3 has 14 residues. V lost 1 base and J lost 3, with 7 bases in between. The germline CDR1 and CDR2 sequences are SGHVS and FQNEAQ.

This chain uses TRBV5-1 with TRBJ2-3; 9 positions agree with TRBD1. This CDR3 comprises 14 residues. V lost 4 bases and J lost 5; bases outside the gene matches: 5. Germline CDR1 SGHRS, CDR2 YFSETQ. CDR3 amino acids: CASSQDRGRDTQYF. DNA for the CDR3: TGCGCCAGCAGCCAGGACAGGGGCAGAGATACGCAGTATTTT.

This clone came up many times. CDR3 DNA sequence: TGTGCCAGCAGCTCAACAGGGGAGCCCCAGCATTTT. Its translation is CASSSTGEPQHF. The V call is TRBV5-4, the J call TRBJ1-5; 7 bases match TRBD1. The CDR3 consists of 12 residues. Germline CDR1 is SGHNT and CDR2 is YYREEE (reference sequence). V gave up 3 bases and J gave up 8 bases; unmatched junction bases: 2.

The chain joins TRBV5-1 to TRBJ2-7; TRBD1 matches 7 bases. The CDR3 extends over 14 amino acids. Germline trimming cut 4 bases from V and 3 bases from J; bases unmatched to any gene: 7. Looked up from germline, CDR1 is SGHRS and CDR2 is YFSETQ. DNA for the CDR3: TGCGCCAGCAGCGCTTGGGACAGTAACTACGAGCAGTACTTC. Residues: CASSAWDSNYEQYF.

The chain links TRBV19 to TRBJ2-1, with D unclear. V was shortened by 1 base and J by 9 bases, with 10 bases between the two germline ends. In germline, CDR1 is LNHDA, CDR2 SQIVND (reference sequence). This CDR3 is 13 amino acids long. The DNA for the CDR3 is TGTGCCAGTAGTATAGCTCCCCCGGGTGAGCAGTTCTTC. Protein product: CASSIAPPGEQFF. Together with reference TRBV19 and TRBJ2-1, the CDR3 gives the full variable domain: DGGITQSPKYLFRKEGQNVTLSCEQNLNHDAMYWYRQDPGQGLRLIYYSQIVNDFQKGDIAEGYSVSREKKESFPLTVTSAQKNPTAFYLCASSIAPPGEQFFGPGTRLTVL.

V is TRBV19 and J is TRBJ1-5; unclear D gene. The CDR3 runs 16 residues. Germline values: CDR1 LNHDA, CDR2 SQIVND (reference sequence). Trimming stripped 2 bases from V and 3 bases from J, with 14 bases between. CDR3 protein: CASSILGSNFNQPQHF. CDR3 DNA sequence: TGTGCCAGTAGTATACTGGGCAGTAATTTCAATCAGCCCCAGCATTTT.

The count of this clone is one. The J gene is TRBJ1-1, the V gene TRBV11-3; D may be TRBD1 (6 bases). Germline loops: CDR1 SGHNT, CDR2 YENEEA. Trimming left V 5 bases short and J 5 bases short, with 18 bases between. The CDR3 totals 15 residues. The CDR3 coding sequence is TGTGCCAGCAGCCCCCGCGGGGGCTTGGGGACTGAAGCTTTCTTT. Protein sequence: CASSPRGGLGTEAFF.

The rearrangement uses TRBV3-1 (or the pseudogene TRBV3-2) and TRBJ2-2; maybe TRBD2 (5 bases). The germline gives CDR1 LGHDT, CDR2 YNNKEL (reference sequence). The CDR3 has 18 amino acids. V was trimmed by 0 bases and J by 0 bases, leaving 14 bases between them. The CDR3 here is CASSQEGRKRPNTGELFF. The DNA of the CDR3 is TGTGCCAGCAGCCAAGAAGGAAGGAAGCGGCCGAACACCGGGGAGCTGTTTTTT.

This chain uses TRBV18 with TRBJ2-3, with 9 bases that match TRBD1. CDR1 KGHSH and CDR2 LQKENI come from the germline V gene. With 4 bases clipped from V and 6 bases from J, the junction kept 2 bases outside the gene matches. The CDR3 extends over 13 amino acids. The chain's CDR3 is CASSHRGRDTQYF. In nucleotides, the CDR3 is TGTGCCAGCTCACACAGGGGGCGGGATACGCAGTATTTT.

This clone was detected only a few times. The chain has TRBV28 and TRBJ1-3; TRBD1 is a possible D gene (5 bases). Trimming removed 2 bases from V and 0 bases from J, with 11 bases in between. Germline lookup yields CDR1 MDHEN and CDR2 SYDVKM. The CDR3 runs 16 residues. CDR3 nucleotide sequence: TGTGCCAGCAGTTTACCGGGGGTTTACTCTGGAAACACCATATATTTT. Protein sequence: CASSLPGVYSGNTIYF.

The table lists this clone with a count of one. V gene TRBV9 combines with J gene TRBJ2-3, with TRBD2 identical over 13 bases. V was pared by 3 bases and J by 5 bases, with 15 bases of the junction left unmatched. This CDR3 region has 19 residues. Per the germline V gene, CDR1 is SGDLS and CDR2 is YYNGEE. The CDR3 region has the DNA TGTGCCAGCAGCGCCGGCAAATTGACTAGCGGGGGGCTGGGAGATACGCAGTATTTT. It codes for CASSAGKLTSGGLGDTQYF.

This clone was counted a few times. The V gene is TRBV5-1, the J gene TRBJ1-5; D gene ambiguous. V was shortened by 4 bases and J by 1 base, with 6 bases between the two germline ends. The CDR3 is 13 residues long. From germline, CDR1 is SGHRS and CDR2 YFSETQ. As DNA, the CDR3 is TGCGCCAGCAGCCGCGAAAGCAATCAGCCCCAGCATTTT. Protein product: CASSRESNQPQHF.

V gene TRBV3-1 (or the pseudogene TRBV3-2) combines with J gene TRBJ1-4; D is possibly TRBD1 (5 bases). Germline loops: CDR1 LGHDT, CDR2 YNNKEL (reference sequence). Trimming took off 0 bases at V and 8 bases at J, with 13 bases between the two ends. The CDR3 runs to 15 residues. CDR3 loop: CASSQEWGGREKLFF. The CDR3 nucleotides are TGTGCCAGCAGCCAAGAATGGGGGGGTCGGGAAAAACTGTTTTTT.

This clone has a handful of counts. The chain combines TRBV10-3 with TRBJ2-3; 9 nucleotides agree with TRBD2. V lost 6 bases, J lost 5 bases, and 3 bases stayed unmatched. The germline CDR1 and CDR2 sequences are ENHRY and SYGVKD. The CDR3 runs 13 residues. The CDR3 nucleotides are TGTGCCATCAGGGGCGGGGGGGGAGATACGCAGTATTTT. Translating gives CAIRGGGGDTQYF.